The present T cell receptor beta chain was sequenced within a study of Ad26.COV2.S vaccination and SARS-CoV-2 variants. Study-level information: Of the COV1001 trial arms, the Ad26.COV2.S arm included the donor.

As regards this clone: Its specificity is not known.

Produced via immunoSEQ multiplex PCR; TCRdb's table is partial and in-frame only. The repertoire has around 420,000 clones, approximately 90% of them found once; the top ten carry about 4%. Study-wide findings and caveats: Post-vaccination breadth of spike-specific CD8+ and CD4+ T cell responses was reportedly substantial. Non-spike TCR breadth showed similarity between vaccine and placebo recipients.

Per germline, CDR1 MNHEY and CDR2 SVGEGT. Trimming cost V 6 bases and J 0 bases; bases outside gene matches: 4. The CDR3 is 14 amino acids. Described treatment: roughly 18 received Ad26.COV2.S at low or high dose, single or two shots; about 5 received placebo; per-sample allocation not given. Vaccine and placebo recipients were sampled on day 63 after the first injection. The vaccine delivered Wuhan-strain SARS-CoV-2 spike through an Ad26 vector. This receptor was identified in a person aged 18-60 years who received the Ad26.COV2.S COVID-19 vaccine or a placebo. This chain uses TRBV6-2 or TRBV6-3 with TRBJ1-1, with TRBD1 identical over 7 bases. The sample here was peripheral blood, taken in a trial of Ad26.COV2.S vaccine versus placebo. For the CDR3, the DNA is TGTGCCAGCAGCTGGGACAGAATGAACACTGAAGCTTTCTTT. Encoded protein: CASSWDRMNTEAFF.